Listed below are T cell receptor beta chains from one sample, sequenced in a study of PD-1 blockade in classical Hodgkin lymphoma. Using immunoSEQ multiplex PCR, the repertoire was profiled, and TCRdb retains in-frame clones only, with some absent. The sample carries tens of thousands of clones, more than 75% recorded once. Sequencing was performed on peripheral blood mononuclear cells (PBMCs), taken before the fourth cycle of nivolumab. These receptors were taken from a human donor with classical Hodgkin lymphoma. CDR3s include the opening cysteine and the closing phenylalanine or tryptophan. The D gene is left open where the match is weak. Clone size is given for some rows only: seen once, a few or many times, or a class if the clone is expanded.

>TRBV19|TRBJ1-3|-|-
TGTGCCAGTAGTCTCACCCCGTACGACACCATATATTTT
CASSLTPYDTIYF
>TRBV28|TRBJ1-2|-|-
TGTGCCAGCAGGTCACAGGGTTTTTTCTATGGCTACACCTTC
CASRSQGFFYGYTF
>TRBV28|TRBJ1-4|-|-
TGTGCCAGCAAACCGGGGCGCAATGAAAAACTGTTTTTT
CASKPGRNEKLFF
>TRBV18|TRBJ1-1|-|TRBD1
TGTGCCAGCTCACCCCTTCCCGCGGACAGGGAAGGTGAAGCTTTCTTT
CASSPLPADREGEAFF
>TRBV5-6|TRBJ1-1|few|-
TGTGCCAGCAGCTTGCGGGGCACTGAAGCTTTCTTT
CASSLRGTEAFF
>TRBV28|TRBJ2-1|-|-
TGTGCCAGCAGTCCAGGGACATACTCGTATGAGCAGTTCTTC
CASSPGTYSYEQFF
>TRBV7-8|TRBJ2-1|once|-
TGTGCCAGCAGCTTAGGTCGAGGCAGAACTTACAATGAGCAGTTCTTC
CASSLGRGRTYNEQFF
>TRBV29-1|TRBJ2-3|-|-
TGCAGCGCCGGGATAGATACGCAGTATTTT
CSAGIDTQYF
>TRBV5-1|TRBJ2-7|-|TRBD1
TGCGCCAGCAGCTTGGCGACAGGGTTCGTGGCCTACGAGCAGTACTTC
CASSLATGFVAYEQYF
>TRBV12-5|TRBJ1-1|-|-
TGTGCTAGTGGATTGGGCTTGTTAGCTTTCTTT
CASGLGLLAFF
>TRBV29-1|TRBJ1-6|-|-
TGCAGCGTGAGCCGGGACACAAATTCACCCCTCCACTTT
CSVSRDTNSPLHF
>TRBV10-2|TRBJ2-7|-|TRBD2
TGCGCCAGCGGGGAGACTAGCAACTACGAGCAGTACTTC
CASGETSNYEQYF
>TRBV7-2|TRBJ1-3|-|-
TGTGCCAGCAGCTTATCGGTCGTGGGGTTTGGAAACACCATATATTTT
CASSLSVVGFGNTIYF
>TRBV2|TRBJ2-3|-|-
TGTGCCAGCAGGGAGATGGTGGGGCGTTTTCAGGGGCAGTATTTT
CASREMVGRFQGQYF
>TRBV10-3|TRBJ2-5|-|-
TGTGCCATCAGTGAGTCAAGCGGCGGGGGCCCCCAAGAGACCCAGTACTTC
CAISESSGGGPQETQYF
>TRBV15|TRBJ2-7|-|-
TGTGCCACCAGCAGAGGCATAAACCCCTACGAGCAGTACTTC
CATSRGINPYEQYF
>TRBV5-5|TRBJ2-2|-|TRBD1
TGTGCCAGCAGCTCAGCGGCGGGACAGGGCGACACCGGGGAGCTGTTTTTT
CASSSAAGQGDTGELFF
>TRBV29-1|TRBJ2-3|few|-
TGCAGCGTTCGGACAGATTTTTTCACAGATACGCAGTATTTT
CSVRTDFFTDTQYF
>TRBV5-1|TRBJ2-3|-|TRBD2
TGCGCCAGCAGCTTGAGCGGGACTAGCGCCTATCGCCCAGATACGCAGTATTTT
CASSLSGTSAYRPDTQYF
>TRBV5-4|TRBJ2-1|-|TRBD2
TGTGCCAGCAGCCCGGGAGGCTACAGCTCCTACAATGAGCAGTTCTTC
CASSPGGYSSYNEQFF
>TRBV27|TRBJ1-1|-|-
TGTGCCAGCAGTTTAGTCGCAGGGCTGAACACTGAAGCTTTCTTT
CASSLVAGLNTEAFF
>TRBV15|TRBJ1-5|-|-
TGTGCCACCAGCAGAGACCTAACAGGGTACAATCAGCCCCAGCATTTT
CATSRDLTGYNQPQHF
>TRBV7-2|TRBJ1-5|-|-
TGTGCCAGCAGCTTAGGGGGAAAACAGCCCCAGCATTTT
CASSLGGKQPQHF
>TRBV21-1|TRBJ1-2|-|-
TGTGCCAGCAGCAAAGTCGGGTCGTCGTTACCTAACTATGGCTACACCTTC
CASSKVGSSLPNYGYTF
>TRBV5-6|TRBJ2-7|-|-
TGTGCCAGCAGCTGGCCAGGCTTCTCCTACGAGCAGTACTTC
CASSWPGFSYEQYF
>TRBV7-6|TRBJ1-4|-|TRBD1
TGTGCCAGCAGCTTAGGGGGGACAGGGCGCGCCCGGAATGAAAAACTGTTTTTT
CASSLGGTGRARNEKLFF
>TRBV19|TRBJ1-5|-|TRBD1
TGTGCCAGTAGTATTACGGGACAGGACAATCAGCCCCAGCATTTT
CASSITGQDNQPQHF
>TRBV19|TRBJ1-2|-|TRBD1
TGTGCCAGTATTAAGGGGACAGACTGGGGCTACACCTTC
CASIKGTDWGYTF
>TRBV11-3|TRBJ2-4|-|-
TGTGCCAGCAGCCTGGCCCAGGCGGGGAACATTCAGTACTTC
CASSLAQAGNIQYF
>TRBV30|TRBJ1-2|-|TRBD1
TGTGCCTCCTACTTCGACAGGGGAAATCACTATGGCTACACCTTC
CASYFDRGNHYGYTF
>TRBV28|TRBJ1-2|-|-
TGTGCCTCAAGCAGGAGAGAGAGCTACACCTTC
CASSRRESYTF
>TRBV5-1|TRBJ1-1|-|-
TGCGCCAGCACCCGGGGGGCGGCAGATCCTGAAGCTTTCTTT
CASTRGAADPEAFF
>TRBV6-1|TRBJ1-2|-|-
TGTGCCAGCAGTGATGGACAGAGATACTATGGCTACACCTTC
CASSDGQRYYGYTF
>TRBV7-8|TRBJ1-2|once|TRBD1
TGTGCCAGCAGCCCACCCACCGGGACAGGGGATAACTATGGCTACACCTTC
CASSPPTGTGDNYGYTF
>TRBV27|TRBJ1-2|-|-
TGTGCCAGCAGCCGGGGAGGGGGGCGCAGCCTTCCCTATGGCTACACCTTC
CASSRGGGRSLPYGYTF
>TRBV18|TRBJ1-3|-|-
TGTGCCAGCTCACCTCGAATTAAGGGGACTGGAAACACCATATATTTT
CASSPRIKGTGNTIYF
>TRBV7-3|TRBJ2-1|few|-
TGTGCCAGCAGCTTAGCGGGGAGCTCCTACAATGAGCAGTTCTTC
CASSLAGSSYNEQFF
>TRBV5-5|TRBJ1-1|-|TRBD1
TGTGCCAGCAGCTTCGGACAGGGGCTCCCCGAAGCTTTCTTT
CASSFGQGLPEAFF
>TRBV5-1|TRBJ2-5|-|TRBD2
TGCGCCAGCAGCTTGGGTAGCGGGGAAGAGACCCAGTACTTC
CASSLGSGEETQYF
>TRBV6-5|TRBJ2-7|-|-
TGTGCCAGCGCGCATATCTACGAGCAGTACTTC
CASAHIYEQYF
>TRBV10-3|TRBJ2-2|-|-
TGTGCCATCACGGAGTCGAACACCGGGGAGCTGTTTTTT
CAITESNTGELFF
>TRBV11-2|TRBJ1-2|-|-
TGTGCCAGCAGCTTAGTAGCAGGTTATGGCTACACCTTC
CASSLVAGYGYTF
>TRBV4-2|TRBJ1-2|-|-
TGTGCCAGCAGCCAAGAGCGGGGCGCCTATGGCTACACCTTC
CASSQERGAYGYTF
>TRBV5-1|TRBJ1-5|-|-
TGCGCCAGCAGCTTGACAGGCCCGGATCAGCCCCAGCATTTT
CASSLTGPDQPQHF
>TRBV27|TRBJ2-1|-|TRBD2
TGTGCCAGCAGTTTACGGGGGCTAGCGGGCTACAATGAGCAGTTCTTC
CASSLRGLAGYNEQFF
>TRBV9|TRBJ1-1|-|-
TGTGCCAGCAGCGCCCGGGGGAATAGGAACACTGAAGCTTTCTTT
CASSARGNRNTEAFF
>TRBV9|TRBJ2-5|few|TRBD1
TGTGCCAGCAGCGCCTGGACAGGGCGAGAGACCCAGTACTTC
CASSAWTGRETQYF
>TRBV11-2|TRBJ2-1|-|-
TGTGCCAGCAGCTCCCCCCGGCAGGGGAGTATGAATGAGCAGTTCTTC
CASSSPRQGSMNEQFF
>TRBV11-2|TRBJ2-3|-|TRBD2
TGTGCCAGCAGCCACTTAGCAGCGGGAGGGCCCACAGATACGCAGTATTTT
CASSHLAAGGPTDTQYF
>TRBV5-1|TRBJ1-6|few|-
TGCGCCAGCAGCTTGGGGTCTGTTGGGGCAGCTAATTCACCCCTCCACTTT
CASSLGSVGAANSPLHF
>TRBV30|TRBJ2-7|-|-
TGTGCCTGGGCCAGGGGGGGCGGCTCCTACGAGCAGTACTTC
CAWARGGGSYEQYF
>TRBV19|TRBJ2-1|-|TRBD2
TGTGCCAGTATCCCAACGGGACTAGCAGTAAATGAGCAGTTCTTC
CASIPTGLAVNEQFF
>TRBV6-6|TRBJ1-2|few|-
TGTGCCAGCAGTTACTCGGACAGTGCCTATGGCTACACCTTC
CASSYSDSAYGYTF